This T cell receptor (beta chain) was captured by sequencing in a study of control samples from healthy donors and cancer patients. Repertoires were generated with immunoSEQ multiplex PCR, while TCRdb's copy carries only in-frame clones and drops some. The repertoire holds around 100,000 clones, with roughly 84% as singletons. The V end lost 3 bases, the J end lost 0 bases, and 8 bases lay between the germline ends. The CDR3 covers 14 residues. In germline, CDR1 is SGHTA, CDR2 FQGNSA. The rearrangement links TRBV7-2 to TRBJ1-2; D is uncertain. Material for sequencing was blood. This receptor was identified in a woman between 50 and 59 years old in good health. The CDR3 protein is CASSFSPSNYGYTF. For the CDR3, the DNA is TGTGCCAGCAGCTTTTCCCCATCTAACTATGGCTACACCTTC.